Each of the 28 T cell receptor beta chains below was sequenced from the same sample in a study of early T cells in non-severe SARS-CoV-2 infection (dated by TCRdb to the early 2020s). Libraries were made using 5' RACE. The listed sequencing device is NextSeq 500. TCRdb redid the processing of the public reads, applying fastp at Q25 and MiXCR, and retained in-frame beta chains. All rows with the same CDR3 protein become a single entry with the most common DNA and genes. The sample table contains roughly 35,000 distinct CDR3 sequences; only one count was recorded for 3.9% of them. The ten largest clonotypes hold over 8% of the sample. Sequenced material: whole blood. The receptors were gathered from an adult who was a healthcare worker with PCR-confirmed SARS-CoV-2 infection or an uninfected control (not recorded which).

Relative to its sample, this clonotype is medium-sized (0.01 to 0.1%). The V and J genes are TRBV7-2 and TRBJ2-3; 7 bases fit TRBD2. Losses at the gene ends were 1 base for V and 0 bases for J; bases not matched to a gene: 4. CDR3 size: 16 residues. The germline gives CDR1 SGHTA, CDR2 FQGNSA. CDR3 protein: CASSLGGSRSTDTQYF. In DNA, the CDR3 is TGTGCCAGCAGCTTAGGCGGGAGCAGGAGCACAGATACGCAGTATTTT.

This clonotype turned up a few times. CDR3 DNA: TGCAGTGCTATAAGGGGTCAGAATGGCTACACCTTC. This translates into CSAIRGQNGYTF. This rearrangement joins TRBV20-1 to TRBJ1-2, with D possibly being TRBD1 (5 bases). The CDR3 contains 12 residues. Germline V CDR1 and CDR2: DFQATT, SNEGSKA (reference sequence). Trimming removed 4 bases from V and 6 bases from J, with 12 bases in between.

This clonotype was found many times. The chain employs TRBV6-1 and TRBJ2-1, with 9 bases fitting TRBD1. The CDR3 has 14 amino acids. CDR1 MNHNS and CDR2 SASEGT come from the germline V gene. After removal of 10 bases from V and 7 bases from J, the junction contained 11 bases not matched to a gene. CDR3 residues: CATRDRVIGNEQFF. In nucleotides, the CDR3 is TGTGCCACCAGGGACAGGGTGATTGGGAATGAGCAGTTCTTC.

This clonotype was seen more than once but under ten times. This rearrangement joins TRBV7-2 to TRBJ1-5; no firm D call. The V end lost 2 bases, the J end lost 7 bases, and 9 bases lay between the germline ends. CDR1 and CDR2 from the germline V gene are SGHTA and FQGNSA. The CDR3 runs 13 residues. CDR3 sequence: CASSLKGTQPQHF. Written as DNA, the CDR3 is TGTGCCAGCAGCTTAAAGGGCACCCAGCCCCAGCATTTT. Drawing the rest from reference TRBV7-2 and TRBJ1-5, the complete variable domain is GAGVSQSPSNKVTEKGKDVELRCDPISGHTALYWYRQSLGQGLEFLIYFQGNSAPDKSGLPSDRFSAERTGGSVSTLTIQRTQQEDSAVYLCASSLKGTQPQHFGDGTRLSIL.

The chain employs TRBV20-1 and TRBJ2-7; D is possibly TRBD1 or TRBD2 (5 bases each). The V and J ends lost 1 base and 5 bases respectively, with 9 bases between them. The germline V gene has CDR1 DFQATT and CDR2 SNEGSKA (reference sequence). The CDR3 consists of 12 residues. CDR3 DNA sequence: TGCAGTGCTAGAGCCCGGGACCACGAGCAGTACTTC. It yields the protein CSARARDHEQYF.

This clonotype occurred many times. The DNA for the CDR3 is TGTGCCAGCAGTTTCTCGGGAGCAGATACGCAGTATTTT. Its translation: CASSFSGADTQYF. V and J are TRBV27 and TRBJ2-3; perhaps TRBD2 as D (6 bases). Germline assignment: CDR1 MNHEY and CDR2 SMNVEV (reference sequence). This CDR3 has 13 amino acids. V lost 3 bases to trimming and J lost 4 bases, with 8 bases between them.

The chain links TRBV12-3 or TRBV12-4 to TRBJ1-2, with a possible D match to TRBD1 (5 bases). The CDR3 covers 13 residues. V was cut by 6 bases and J by 7 bases, with 15 bases left in between. CDR3 sequence: CASSPLGEAGYTF. The CDR3 bases are TGTGCCAGCAGCCCTCTGGGGGAGGCTGGCTACACCTTC.

The table lists this clonotype with many counts. One end of the junction fails to match germline, which may point to a read error. The chain recombines TRBV20-1 with TRBJ2-7; 9 bases are shared with TRBD2. This CDR3 contains 10 residues. CDR1 and CDR2 (germline): DFQATT, SNEGSKA (reference sequence). CDR3 nucleotides: TGTAGCGGGAGCTCCTACGAGCAGTACTTC. Translation gives CSGSSYEQYF.

Many counts were recorded for this clonotype. V usage is TRBV6-1 and J usage is TRBJ1-1, with D unclear. Trimming cost V 7 bases and J 1 base, with 10 bases left between them. CDR3 length equals 13 residues. Germline CDR1 MNHNS, CDR2 SASEGT. The CDR3 spells CASKSTQNTEAFF. Here the CDR3 DNA reads TGTGCCAGCAAATCGACACAGAACACTGAAGCTTTCTTT.

V and J are TRBV27 and TRBJ1-4, with a weak D call TRBD1 (5 bases). V shed 5 bases and J shed 7 bases, with 11 bases lying between them. Germline loops: CDR1 MNHEY, CDR2 SMNVEV (reference sequence). CDR3 length: 13 residues. The CDR3 protein is CASSPRGIEKLFF. CDR3 bases: TGTGCCAGCAGTCCCCGGGGGATTGAAAAACTGTTTTTT.

This clonotype was seen ten or more times. The chain recombines TRBV28 with TRBJ1-1, with D maybe TRBD1 (6 bases). With 1 base removed from V and 7 bases from J, the gap between germline ends came to 19 bases. This CDR3 spans 16 amino acids. Germline V gives CDR1 MDHEN, CDR2 SYDVKM. CDR3 DNA sequence: TGTGCCAGCAGTTTATTTGGGACACTCTGGACGGGTGAAGCTTTCTTT. This sequence encodes CASSLFGTLWTGEAFF. Variable domain in full (rest from reference TRBV28 and TRBJ1-1): DVKVTQSSRYLVKRTGEKVFLECVQDMDHENMFWYRQDPGLGLRLIYFSYDVKMKEKGDIPEGYSVSREKKERFSLILESASTNQTSMYLCASSLFGTLWTGEAFFGQGTRLTVV.

This clonotype rates as medium-sized (0.01 to 0.1%). This chain connects TRBV28 to TRBJ1-5; 10 bases are a match to TRBD1. J was trimmed by 7 bases and V by 6 bases; bases with no gene match: 12. Germline V gives CDR1 MDHEN, CDR2 SYDVKM. The CDR3 is made up of 16 amino acids. As DNA, the CDR3 is TGTGCCAGCAGCCTTACGGGACAGGGGACTAAACAGCCCCAGCATTTT. As protein: CASSLTGQGTKQPQHF.

This clonotype showed up many times. The chain has TRBV27 and TRBJ1-1, with TRBD1 as a possible D gene (6 bases). This CDR3 comprises 14 residues. Per the germline V gene, CDR1 is MNHEY and CDR2 is SMNVEV (reference sequence). Trimming left V 5 bases short and J 7 bases short, with 17 bases between. The CDR3 DNA is TGTGCCAGCAGTCCCTCCCTGGGACATAATGAAGCTTTCTTT. Protein sequence: CASSPSLGHNEAFF.

This clonotype came up many times. This sequence joins TRBV28 and TRBJ2-3, with TRBD2 matching over 8 bases. CDR3 length equals 17 residues. J was trimmed by 11 bases and V by 5 bases; bases with no gene match: 21. The germline V gene encodes CDR1 MDHEN and CDR2 SYDVKM. The CDR3 bases are TGTGCCAGCAGTGTAAGATACCGGACTAGCATCCCCCTCGAGCAGTATTTT. Amino acid sequence: CASSVRYRTSIPLEQYF.

This clonotype was observed at least ten times. The CDR3 reads CSVPDPGGALRNEQFF. CDR3 nucleotides: TGCAGCGTCCCCGACCCAGGGGGGGCATTGAGGAATGAGCAGTTCTTC. The chain recombines TRBV29-1 with TRBJ2-1; D is tentatively TRBD1 or TRBD2 (7 bases each). CDR1 and CDR2 (germline): SQVTM, ANQGSEA. The V end lost 6 bases, the J end lost 7 bases, and 25 bases lay between the germline ends. The CDR3 extends over 16 amino acids.

J is TRBJ2-1 and V is TRBV6-2 or TRBV6-3; the D gene could be TRBD1 or TRBD2 (5 bases each). Between the trimmed V and J ends, which lost 0 bases and 2 bases, there was a span of 26 bases. Looked up from germline, CDR1 is MNHEY and CDR2 is SVGEGT. This CDR3 has 21 residues. Written as DNA, the CDR3 is TGTGCCAGCAGTTACTCGGGTTTTCGGGTCGGGACCGACCCAACCTACAATGAGCAGTTCTTC. This encodes CASSYSGFRVGTDPTYNEQFF.

This clonotype was recorded at least ten times. This chain joins TRBV7-3 and TRBJ2-5; D not resolved. This CDR3 is built from 13 residues. V lost 3 bases and J 2 bases, leaving 7 bases between the germline ends. CDR1 is SGHTA and CDR2 is FQGTGA in the germline V gene. This CDR3 is CASSFTTQETQYF. CDR3 in DNA: TGTGCCAGCAGCTTCACCACACAAGAGACCCAGTACTTC.

This clonotype was seen at least ten times. The CDR3 region is CASSSRGINEKLFF. The CDR3 DNA reads as TGTGCCAGCAGCTCGAGGGGGATCAATGAAAAACTGTTTTTT. V usage is TRBV3-1 and J usage is TRBJ1-4, with a possible D match to TRBD1 (6 bases). V was cut by 5 bases and J by 5 bases, with 12 bases left in between. The CDR3 extends over 14 amino acids. Germline V gene data show CDR1 as LGHDT and CDR2 as YNNKEL (reference sequence).

Remarks on this clonotype: A much larger clone differs from this one at a single base, so this may be a read error. V is TRBV27 and J is TRBJ2-7; 9 positions agree with TRBD2. The CDR3 consists of 14 residues. Germline V gives CDR1 MNHEY, CDR2 SMNVEV (reference sequence). The CDR3 DNA follows: TGTGCCATCAGTGTCGCGGGAGGGCCACGGGAGCAGTACTTC. Protein: CAISVAGGPREQYF.

This clonotype was seen at least ten times. V is TRBV28 and J is TRBJ2-1; 14 positions match TRBD2. The CDR3 runs to 15 residues. V shed 10 bases and J 7 bases; nucleotides not matched to a gene: 9. Germline V lookup: CDR1 MDHEN, CDR2 SYDVKM. The CDR3: CATGTSGRGGNEQFF. The CDR3 DNA follows: TGTGCCACCGGGACTAGCGGGAGAGGGGGGAATGAGCAGTTCTTC. The variable domain in full, with the rest retrieved from reference TRBV28 and TRBJ2-1, is DVKVTQSSRYLVKRTGEKVFLECVQDMDHENMFWYRQDPGLGLRLIYFSYDVKMKEKGDIPEGYSVSREKKERFSLILESASTNQTSMYLCATGTSGRGGNEQFFGPGTRLTVL.

J is TRBJ1-4 and V is TRBV20-1; TRBD1 matches 7 bases. The CDR3 runs to 13 residues. Germline trimming cut 5 bases from V and 6 bases from J; bases unmatched to any gene: 6. The germline V gene encodes CDR1 DFQATT and CDR2 SNEGSKA (reference sequence). CDR3 amino acids: CSASTGQDEKLFF. CDR3 DNA sequence: TGCAGTGCTTCGACAGGGCAAGATGAAAAACTGTTTTTT.

The chain employs TRBV6-5 and TRBJ2-1; 7 positions agree with TRBD1. This CDR3 is built from 14 residues. The V gene end was trimmed by 4 bases and the J gene end by 2 bases; junction bases not matched to a gene: 2. CDR1 is MNHEY and CDR2 is SVGAGI in the germline V gene. The CDR3 nucleotides read TGTGCCAGCAGTTTGGGACAGACCTACAATGAGCAGTTCTTC. Its translation: CASSLGQTYNEQFF.

This clonotype was seen at least ten times. V and J are TRBV11-3 and TRBJ1-1; no clear D gene. The CDR3 covers 13 residues. The V gene's germline CDR1 is SGHNT and CDR2 YENEEA. V shed 2 bases and J shed 11 bases, with 15 bases lying between them. The CDR3 spells CASSLSERQRAFF. The DNA for the CDR3 is TGTGCCAGCAGCTTATCAGAAAGACAACGGGCTTTCTTT.

In this sample, this clonotype turned up many times. V gene TRBV6-2 or TRBV6-3 combines with J gene TRBJ2-7; TRBD2 matches 13 bases. V gave up 2 bases and J gave up 5 bases; unmatched junction bases: 9. This CDR3 is built from 17 residues. The germline V gene has CDR1 MNHEY and CDR2 SVGEGT. This CDR3 is CASSYGLAGASPNEQYV. CDR3 coding DNA: TGTGCCAGCAGTTACGGACTAGCGGGAGCCTCTCCCAACGAGCAGTACGTC.

At least ten counts were recorded for this clonotype. The DNA for the CDR3 is TGTGCCAGCTCACCACCGGTTAAGAATCAAGAGACCCAGTACTTC. Protein sequence: CASSPPVKNQETQYF. The J gene is TRBJ2-5, the V gene TRBV18; unclear D gene. Trimming left V 0 bases short and J 2 bases short, with 10 bases between. This CDR3 is 15 amino acids long. Germline V gene data show CDR1 as KGHSH and CDR2 as LQKENI.

This clonotype was observed at least ten times. The chain combines TRBV7-8 with TRBJ2-3; 13 positions match TRBD2. The ends lost 2 bases at V and 4 bases at J; junction bases unmatched: 6. The CDR3 consists of 17 residues. Germline CDR1 SGHVS, CDR2 FQNEAQ. CDR3 in amino acids: CASSLSRGLAGADTQYF. DNA for the CDR3: TGTGCCAGCAGCTTAAGCAGAGGACTAGCGGGAGCAGATACGCAGTATTTT.

This clonotype was seen at least ten times. This rearrangement joins TRBV6-2 or TRBV6-3 to TRBJ2-7; perhaps TRBD1 as D (6 bases). Trimming pared 5 bases from V and 1 base from J, leaving 24 bases between. The CDR3 loop spans 18 amino acids. CDR1 is MNHEY, CDR2 SVGEGT, per germline. Here the CDR3 reads CASSPDLDSRKPSYEQYF. For the CDR3, the DNA is TGTGCCAGCAGTCCCGACCTGGACAGCCGAAAACCATCCTACGAGCAGTACTTC.

This clonotype has at least ten counts. This chain uses TRBV10-3 with TRBJ2-5, with D possibly being TRBD1 or TRBD2 (6 bases each). V was trimmed by 0 bases and J by 3 bases, leaving 11 bases between them. The V gene's germline CDR1 is ENHRY and CDR2 SYGVKD. The CDR3 runs to 15 residues. The CDR3 region is CAISESVGGKETQYF. In DNA, the CDR3 is TGTGCCATCAGTGAGTCTGTAGGGGGGAAAGAGACCCAGTACTTC.